This TCR beta chain originates from a study of T cell repertoires in cytomegalovirus infection. Overall study context: As its CMV epitopes, the study selected recently identified HLA-C-restricted and well-studied HLA-B-restricted targets. It can be stated that public TCR beta signatures indicated CMV infection as well as a matching HLA type. General observations from the study: Public TCR beta family frequency separated CMV-and-HLA carriers, including in an independent cohort. Clonotype analysis showed dominance of the ex vivo response by HLA-C-restricted CMV-specific TCR beta clonotypes.

TCRdb reprocessed the reads via MiXCR and lists one record per CDR3 protein. The table has about 160,000 distinct CDR3 sequences, roughly 21% seen once. This clonotype was picked up a small number of times. Its antigen is not known. CDR3 size: 15 residues. Trimming removed 3 bases at V and 6 bases at J, with 16 bases between. In germline, CDR1 is SNHLY, CDR2 FYNNEI. The receptor comes from a human donor in good health (CMV status not recorded). Some clones in this sample may be carry-over from other donors' samples. The material was CD8+ T cells from cultured PBMCs, obtained from culture after CMV antigen stimulation. The V call is TRBV2, the J call TRBJ2-3; D is possibly TRBD1 (6 bases). Here the CDR3 DNA reads TGTGCCAGCAGTGAGGGCCAGGGGATGGTGGATACGCAGTATTTT. Translated, it gives CASSEGQGMVDTQYF.